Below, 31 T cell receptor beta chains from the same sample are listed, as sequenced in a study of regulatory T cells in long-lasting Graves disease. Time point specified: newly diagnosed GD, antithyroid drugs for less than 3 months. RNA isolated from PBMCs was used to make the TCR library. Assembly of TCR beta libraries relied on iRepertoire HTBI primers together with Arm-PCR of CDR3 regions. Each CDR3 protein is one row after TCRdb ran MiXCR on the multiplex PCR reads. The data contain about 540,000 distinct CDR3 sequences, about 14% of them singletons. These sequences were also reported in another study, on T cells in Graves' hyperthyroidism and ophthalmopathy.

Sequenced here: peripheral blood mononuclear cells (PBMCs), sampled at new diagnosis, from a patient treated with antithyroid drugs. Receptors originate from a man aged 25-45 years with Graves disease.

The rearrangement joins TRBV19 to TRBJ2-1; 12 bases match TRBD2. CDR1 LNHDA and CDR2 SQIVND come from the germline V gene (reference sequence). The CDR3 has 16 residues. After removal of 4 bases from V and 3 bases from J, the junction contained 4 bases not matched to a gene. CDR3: CASSTPTSGSYNEQFF. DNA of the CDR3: TGTGCCAGTAGTACTCCGACTAGCGGGAGCTACAATGAGCAGTTCTTC.

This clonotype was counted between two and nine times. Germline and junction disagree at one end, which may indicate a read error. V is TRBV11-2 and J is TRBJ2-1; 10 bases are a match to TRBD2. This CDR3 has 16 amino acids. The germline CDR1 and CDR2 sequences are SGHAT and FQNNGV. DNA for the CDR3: TGCGCCAGCAGCTACCCTCCTAGCGGGAGTAACTATGAGCAGTTCTTC. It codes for CASSYPPSGSNYEQFF.

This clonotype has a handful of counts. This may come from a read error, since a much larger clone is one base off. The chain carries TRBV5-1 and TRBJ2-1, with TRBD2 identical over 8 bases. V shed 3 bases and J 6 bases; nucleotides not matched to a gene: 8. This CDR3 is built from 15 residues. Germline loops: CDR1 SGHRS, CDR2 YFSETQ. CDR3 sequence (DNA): TGCGCCAGCAGCTCGTGGGCGGGGGGCCTCAATGAGCAGTTCTTC. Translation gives CASSSWAGGLNEQFF.

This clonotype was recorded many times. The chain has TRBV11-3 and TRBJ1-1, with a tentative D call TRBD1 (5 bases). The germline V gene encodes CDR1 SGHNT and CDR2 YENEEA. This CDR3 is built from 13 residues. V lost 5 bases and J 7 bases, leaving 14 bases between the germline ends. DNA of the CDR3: TGTGCCAGCAGCGCTGGGACCGGTAGTGAAGCTTTCTTT. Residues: CASSAGTGSEAFF.

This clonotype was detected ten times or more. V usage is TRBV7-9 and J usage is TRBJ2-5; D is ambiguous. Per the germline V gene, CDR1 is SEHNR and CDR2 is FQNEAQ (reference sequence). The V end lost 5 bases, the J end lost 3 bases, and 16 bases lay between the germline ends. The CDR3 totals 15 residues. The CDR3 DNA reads TGTGCCAGCAGCCTACGCACCCGACCGAAAGAGACCCAGTACTTC. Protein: CASSLRTRPKETQYF.

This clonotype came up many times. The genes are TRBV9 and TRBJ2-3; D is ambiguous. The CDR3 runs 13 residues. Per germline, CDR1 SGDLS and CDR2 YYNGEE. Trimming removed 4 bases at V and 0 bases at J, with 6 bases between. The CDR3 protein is CASSTASTDTQYF. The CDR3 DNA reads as TGTGCCAGCAGCACCGCTAGCACAGATACGCAGTATTTT.

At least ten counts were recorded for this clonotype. Here the CDR3 DNA reads TGTGCCAGCAGCCAAGATTCCGGGGGGGCCTACAATGAGCAGTTCTTC. Translated, it gives CASSQDSGGAYNEQFF. The chain carries TRBV3-1 and TRBJ2-1, with 8 bases matching TRBD2. The germline gives CDR1 LGHDT, CDR2 YNNKEL (reference sequence). V lost 0 bases to trimming and J lost 2 bases; unmatched junction nucleotides: 3. This CDR3 is 16 amino acids long.

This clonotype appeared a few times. The CDR3 DNA reads TGCAGTGCTAGAGATCAGGGGGGGGGAGAGACCCAGTACTTC. It is translated as CSARDQGGGETQYF. The V and J genes are TRBV20-1 and TRBJ2-5, with D possibly called TRBD1 or TRBD2 (7 bases each). V lost 0 bases, J lost 4 bases, and 12 bases lay in between. Germline V lookup: CDR1 DFQATT, CDR2 SNEGSKA (reference sequence). The CDR3 loop spans 14 amino acids.

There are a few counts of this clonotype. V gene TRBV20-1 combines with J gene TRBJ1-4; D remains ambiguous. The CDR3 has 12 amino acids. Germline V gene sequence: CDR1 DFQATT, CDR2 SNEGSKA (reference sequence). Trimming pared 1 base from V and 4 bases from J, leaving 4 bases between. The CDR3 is CSARVDNEKLFF. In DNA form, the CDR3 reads TGCAGTGCTAGAGTTGATAATGAAAAACTGTTTTTT.

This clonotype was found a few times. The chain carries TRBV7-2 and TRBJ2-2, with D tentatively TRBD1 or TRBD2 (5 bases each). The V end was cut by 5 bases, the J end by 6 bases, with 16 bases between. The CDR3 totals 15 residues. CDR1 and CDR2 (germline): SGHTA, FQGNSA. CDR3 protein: CASSQDGTRSGELFF. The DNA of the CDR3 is TGTGCCAGCAGCCAAGATGGGACCCGCTCCGGGGAGCTGTTTTTT.

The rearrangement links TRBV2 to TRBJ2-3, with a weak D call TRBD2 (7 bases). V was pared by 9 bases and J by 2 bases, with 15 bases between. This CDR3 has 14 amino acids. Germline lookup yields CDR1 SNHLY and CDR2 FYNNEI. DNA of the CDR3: TGTGCCAGTAAAGGGGGGGCCCCCACAGATACGCAGTATTTT. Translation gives CASKGGAPTDTQYF.

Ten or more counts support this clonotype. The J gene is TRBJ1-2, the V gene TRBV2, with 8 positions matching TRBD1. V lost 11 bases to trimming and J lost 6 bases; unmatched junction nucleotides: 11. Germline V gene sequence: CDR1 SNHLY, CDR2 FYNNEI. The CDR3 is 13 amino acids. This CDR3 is CAGADRGKNGYTF. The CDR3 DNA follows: TGTGCCGGTGCCGACAGGGGCAAAAATGGCTACACCTTC.

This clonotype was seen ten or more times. The CDR3 DNA follows: TGTGCCAGCAGCTTAGCCTTGAGCGGAGGAGGGGATACGCAGTATTTT. Residues: CASSLALSGGGDTQYF. The chain links TRBV7-8 to TRBJ2-3; possibly TRBD2 for D (6 bases). The CDR3 totals 16 residues. Germline loops: CDR1 SGHVS, CDR2 FQNEAQ. V lost 0 bases, J lost 6 bases, and 16 bases lay in between.

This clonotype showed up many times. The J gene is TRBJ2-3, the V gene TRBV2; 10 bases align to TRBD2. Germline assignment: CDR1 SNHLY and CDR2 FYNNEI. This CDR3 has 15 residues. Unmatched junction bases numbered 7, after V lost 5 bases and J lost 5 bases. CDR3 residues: CASSYSGRPGDTQYF. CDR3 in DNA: TGTGCCAGCAGTTATAGCGGGAGGCCGGGAGATACGCAGTATTTT.

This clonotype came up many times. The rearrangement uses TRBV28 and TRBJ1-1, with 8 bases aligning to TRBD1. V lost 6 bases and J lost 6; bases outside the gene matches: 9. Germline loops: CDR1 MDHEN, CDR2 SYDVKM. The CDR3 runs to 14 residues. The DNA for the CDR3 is TGTGCCAGCAGCCCGGACAGGGTTGAAGCTGAAGCTTTCTTT. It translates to CASSPDRVEAEAFF.

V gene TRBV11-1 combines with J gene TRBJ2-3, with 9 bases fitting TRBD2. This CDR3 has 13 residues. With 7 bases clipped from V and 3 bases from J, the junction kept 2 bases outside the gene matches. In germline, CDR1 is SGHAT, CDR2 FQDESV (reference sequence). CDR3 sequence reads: CASKSGGTDTQYF. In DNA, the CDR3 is TGTGCCAGCAAGAGCGGGGGGACAGATACGCAGTATTTT. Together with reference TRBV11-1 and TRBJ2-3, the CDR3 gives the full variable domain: EAEVAQSPRYKITEKSQAVAFWCDPISGHATLYWYRQILGQGPELLVQFQDESVVDDSQLPKDRFSAERLKGVDSTLKIQPAELGDSAMYLCASKSGGTDTQYFGPGTRLTVL.

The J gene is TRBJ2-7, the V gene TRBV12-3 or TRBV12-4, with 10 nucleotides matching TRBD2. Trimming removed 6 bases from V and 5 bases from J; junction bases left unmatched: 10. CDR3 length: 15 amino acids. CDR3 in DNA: TGTGCCAGCAGCGAAAGCCCTAGCGGGAGCCACGAGCAGTACTTC. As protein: CASSESPSGSHEQYF.

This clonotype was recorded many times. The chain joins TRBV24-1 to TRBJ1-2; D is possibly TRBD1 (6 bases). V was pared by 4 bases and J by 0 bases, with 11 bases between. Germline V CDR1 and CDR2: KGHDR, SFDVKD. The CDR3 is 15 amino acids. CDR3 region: CATSEPGAANYGYTF. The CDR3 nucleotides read TGTGCCACCAGTGAACCAGGGGCTGCTAACTATGGCTACACCTTC.

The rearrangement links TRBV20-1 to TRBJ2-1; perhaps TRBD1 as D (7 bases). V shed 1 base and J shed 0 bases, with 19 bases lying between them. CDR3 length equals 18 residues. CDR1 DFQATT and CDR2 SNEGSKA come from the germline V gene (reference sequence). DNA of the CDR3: TGCAGTGCTAGAGCCCCAGGGGGGTTGACGATCTCCTACAATGAGCAGTTCTTC. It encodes CSARAPGGLTISYNEQFF.

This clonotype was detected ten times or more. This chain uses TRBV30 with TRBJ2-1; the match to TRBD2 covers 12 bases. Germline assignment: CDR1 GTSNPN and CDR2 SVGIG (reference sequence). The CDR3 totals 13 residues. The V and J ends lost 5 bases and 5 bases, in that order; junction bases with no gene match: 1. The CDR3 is CAWGLAGNNEQFF. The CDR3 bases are TGTGCCTGGGGACTAGCGGGGAACAATGAGCAGTTCTTC.

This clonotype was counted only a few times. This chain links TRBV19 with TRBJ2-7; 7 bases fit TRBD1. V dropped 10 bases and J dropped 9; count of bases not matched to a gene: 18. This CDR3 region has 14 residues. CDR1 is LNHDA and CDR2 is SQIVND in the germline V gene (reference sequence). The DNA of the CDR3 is TGTGCCACTAGCTTTGAGGGGGCGGTCGGCTGGCAGTACTTC. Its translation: CATSFEGAVGWQYF.

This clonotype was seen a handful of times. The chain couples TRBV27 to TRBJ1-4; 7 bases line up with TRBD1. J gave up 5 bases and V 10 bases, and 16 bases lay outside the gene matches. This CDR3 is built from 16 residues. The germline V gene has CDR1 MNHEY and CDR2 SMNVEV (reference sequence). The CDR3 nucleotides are TGTGCCAACTGTGTATGCAAGGGACAGAAAAATGAAAAACTGTTTTTT. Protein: CANCVCKGQKNEKLFF.

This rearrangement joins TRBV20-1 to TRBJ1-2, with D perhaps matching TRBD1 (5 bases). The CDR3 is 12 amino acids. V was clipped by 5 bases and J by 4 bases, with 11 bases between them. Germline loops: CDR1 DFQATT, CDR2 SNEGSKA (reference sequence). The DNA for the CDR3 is TGCAGTGCTTTTCTGGGGCCCTATGGCTACACCTTC. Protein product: CSAFLGPYGYTF.

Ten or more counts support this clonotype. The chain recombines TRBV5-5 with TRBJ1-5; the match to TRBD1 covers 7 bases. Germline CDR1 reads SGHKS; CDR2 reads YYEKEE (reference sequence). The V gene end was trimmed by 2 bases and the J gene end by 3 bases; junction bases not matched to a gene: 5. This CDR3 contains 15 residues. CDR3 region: CASSLQGTLNQPQHF. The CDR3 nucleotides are TGTGCCAGCAGCTTACAGGGGACCCTCAATCAGCCCCAGCATTTT.

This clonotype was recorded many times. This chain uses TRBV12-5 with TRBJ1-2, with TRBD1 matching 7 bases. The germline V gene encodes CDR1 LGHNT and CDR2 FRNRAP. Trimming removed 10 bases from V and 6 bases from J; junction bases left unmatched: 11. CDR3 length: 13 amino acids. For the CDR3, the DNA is TGTGCTATTAAACCGGGACAGCAAAATGGCTACACCTTC. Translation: CAIKPGQQNGYTF.

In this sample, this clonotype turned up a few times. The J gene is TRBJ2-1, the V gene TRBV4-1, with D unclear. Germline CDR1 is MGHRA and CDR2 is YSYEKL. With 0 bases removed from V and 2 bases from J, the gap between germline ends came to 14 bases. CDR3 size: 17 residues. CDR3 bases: TGCGCCAGCAGCCAAGATCGGCTATACCCGGCCTACAATGAGCAGTTCTTC. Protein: CASSQDRLYPAYNEQFF.

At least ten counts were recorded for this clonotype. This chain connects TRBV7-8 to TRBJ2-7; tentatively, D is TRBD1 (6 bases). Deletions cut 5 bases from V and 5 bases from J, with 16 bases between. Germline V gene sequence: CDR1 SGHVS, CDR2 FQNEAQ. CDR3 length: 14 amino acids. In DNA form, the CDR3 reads TGTGCCAGCAGCACAGGGATGATGGCAAACGAGCAGTACTTC. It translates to CASSTGMMANEQYF.

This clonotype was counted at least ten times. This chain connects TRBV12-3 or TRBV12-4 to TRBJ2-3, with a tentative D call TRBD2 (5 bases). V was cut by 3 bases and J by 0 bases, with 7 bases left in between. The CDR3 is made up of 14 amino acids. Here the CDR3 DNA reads TGTGCCAGCAGTTTGGGAGTTAGCACAGATACGCAGTATTTT. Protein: CASSLGVSTDTQYF.

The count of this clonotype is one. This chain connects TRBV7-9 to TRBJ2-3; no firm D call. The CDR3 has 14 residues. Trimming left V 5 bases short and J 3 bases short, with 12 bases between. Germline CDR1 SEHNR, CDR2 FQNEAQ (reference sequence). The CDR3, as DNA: TGTGCCAGCAGCCCGTTGTCAGGAACAGATACGCAGTATTTT. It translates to CASSPLSGTDTQYF.

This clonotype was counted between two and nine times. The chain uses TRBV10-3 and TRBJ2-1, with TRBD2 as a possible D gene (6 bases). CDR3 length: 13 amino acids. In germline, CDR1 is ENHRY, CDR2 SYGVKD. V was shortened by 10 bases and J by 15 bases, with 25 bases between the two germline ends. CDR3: CATRGGSGGTLFF. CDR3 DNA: TGTGCCACCAGAGGAGGGAGCGGAGGGACTCTGTTCTTC.

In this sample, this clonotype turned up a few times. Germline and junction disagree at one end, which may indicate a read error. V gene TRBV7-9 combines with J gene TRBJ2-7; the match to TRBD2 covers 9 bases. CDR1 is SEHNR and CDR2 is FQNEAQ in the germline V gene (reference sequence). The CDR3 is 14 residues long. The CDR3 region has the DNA TGTGCCAGCAGCGTAGCGGGAGCCACCGGGGAGCAGTACTTC. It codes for CASSVAGATGEQYF.